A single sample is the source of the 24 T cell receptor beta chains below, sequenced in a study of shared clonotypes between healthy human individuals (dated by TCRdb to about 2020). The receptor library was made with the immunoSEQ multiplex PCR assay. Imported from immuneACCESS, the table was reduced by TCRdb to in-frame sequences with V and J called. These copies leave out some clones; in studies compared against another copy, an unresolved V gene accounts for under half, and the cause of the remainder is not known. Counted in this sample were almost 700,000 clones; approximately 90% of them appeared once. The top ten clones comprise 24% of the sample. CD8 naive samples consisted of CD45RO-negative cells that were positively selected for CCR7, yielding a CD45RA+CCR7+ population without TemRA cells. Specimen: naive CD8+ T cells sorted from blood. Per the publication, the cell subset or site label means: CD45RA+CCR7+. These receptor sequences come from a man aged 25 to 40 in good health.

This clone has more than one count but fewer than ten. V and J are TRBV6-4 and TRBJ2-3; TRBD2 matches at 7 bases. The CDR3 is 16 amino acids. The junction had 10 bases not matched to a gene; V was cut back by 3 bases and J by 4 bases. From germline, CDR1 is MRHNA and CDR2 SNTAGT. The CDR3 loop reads CASSDSGGRGSDTQYF. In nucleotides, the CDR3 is TGTGCCAGCAGTGATTCAGGCGGGAGAGGGTCAGATACGCAGTATTTT.

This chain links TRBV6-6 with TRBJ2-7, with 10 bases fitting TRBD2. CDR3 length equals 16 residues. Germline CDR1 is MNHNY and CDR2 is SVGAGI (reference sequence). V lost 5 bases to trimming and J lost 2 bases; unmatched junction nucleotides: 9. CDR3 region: CASSQRTSGFTYEQYF. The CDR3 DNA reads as TGTGCCAGCAGTCAAAGGACTAGCGGATTTACCTACGAGCAGTACTTC.

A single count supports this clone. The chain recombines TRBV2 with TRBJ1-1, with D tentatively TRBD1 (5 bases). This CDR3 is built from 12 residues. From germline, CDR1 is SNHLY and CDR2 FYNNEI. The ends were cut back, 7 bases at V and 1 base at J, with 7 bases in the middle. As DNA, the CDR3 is TGTGCCAGCATCGGGACGAACACTGAAGCTTTCTTT. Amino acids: CASIGTNTEAFF.

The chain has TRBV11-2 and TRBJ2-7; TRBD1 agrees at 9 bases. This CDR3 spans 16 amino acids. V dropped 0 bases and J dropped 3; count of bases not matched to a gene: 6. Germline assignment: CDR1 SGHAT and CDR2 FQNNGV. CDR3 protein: CASSLELGQGNYEQYF. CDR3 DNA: TGTGCCAGCAGCTTAGAACTGGGACAGGGTAACTACGAGCAGTACTTC.

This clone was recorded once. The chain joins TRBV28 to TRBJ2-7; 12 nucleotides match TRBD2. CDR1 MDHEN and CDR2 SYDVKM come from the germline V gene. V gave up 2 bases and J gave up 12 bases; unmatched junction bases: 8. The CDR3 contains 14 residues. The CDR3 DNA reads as TGTGCCAGCAGTTTAGGGACTAGCGGGCCCCTTGGGTACTTC. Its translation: CASSLGTSGPLGYF.

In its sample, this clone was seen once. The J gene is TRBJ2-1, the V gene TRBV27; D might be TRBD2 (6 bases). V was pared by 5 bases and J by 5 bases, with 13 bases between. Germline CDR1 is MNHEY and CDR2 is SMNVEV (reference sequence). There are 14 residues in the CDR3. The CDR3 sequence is CASSPGTSHNEQFF. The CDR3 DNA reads TGTGCCAGCAGTCCAGGGACTTCCCACAATGAGCAGTTCTTC.

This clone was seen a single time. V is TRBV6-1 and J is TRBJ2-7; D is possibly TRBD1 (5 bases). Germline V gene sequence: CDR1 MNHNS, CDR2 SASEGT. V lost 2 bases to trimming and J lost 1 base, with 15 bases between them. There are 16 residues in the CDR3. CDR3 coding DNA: TGTGCCAGCAGTGAAAGGTCCAGGGCTAGGTCCTACGAGCAGTACTTC. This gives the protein CASSERSRARSYEQYF.

CDR3 DNA sequence: TGTGCCAGCAGCTTAGTCCCTCTTAGGACAGGCGGTCCCGGGGAGCTGTTTTTT. Its protein product is CASSLVPLRTGGPGELFF. The J gene is TRBJ2-2, the V gene TRBV7-9; 7 nucleotides match TRBD1. Germline CDR1 SEHNR, CDR2 FQNEAQ (reference sequence). Unmatched junction bases numbered 14, after V lost 1 base and J lost 6 bases. The CDR3 spans 18 residues.

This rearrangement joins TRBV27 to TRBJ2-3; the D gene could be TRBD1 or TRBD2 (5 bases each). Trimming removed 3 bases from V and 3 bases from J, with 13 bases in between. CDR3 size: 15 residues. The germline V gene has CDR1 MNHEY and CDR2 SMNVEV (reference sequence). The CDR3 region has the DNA TGTGCCAGCAGTTTTTCCATCGGGGCGACAGATACGCAGTATTTT. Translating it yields CASSFSIGATDTQYF.

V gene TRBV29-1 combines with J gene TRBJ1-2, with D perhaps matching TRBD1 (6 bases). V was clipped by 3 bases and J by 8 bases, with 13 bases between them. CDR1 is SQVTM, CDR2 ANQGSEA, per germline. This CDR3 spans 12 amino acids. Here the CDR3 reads CSVDLGAWGYTF. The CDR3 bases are TGCAGCGTTGACCTGGGGGCTTGGGGCTACACCTTC.

CDR3 DNA sequence: TGTGCCAGCAGCTCATCAGGGGGTTACGAGCAGTACTTC. Its protein is CASSSSGGYEQYF. The chain has TRBV9 and TRBJ2-7, with 7 positions matching TRBD1. The CDR3 contains 13 residues. With V trimmed by 4 bases and J by 4 bases, 5 bases remained unmatched. Germline-derived CDR1 and CDR2 are SGDLS and YYNGEE.

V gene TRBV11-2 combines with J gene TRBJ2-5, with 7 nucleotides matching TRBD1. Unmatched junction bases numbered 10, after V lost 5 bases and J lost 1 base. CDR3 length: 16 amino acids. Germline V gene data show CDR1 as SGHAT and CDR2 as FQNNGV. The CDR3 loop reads CASSQPWDRIQETQYF. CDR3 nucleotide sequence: TGTGCCAGCAGCCAGCCGTGGGACAGAATCCAAGAGACCCAGTACTTC.

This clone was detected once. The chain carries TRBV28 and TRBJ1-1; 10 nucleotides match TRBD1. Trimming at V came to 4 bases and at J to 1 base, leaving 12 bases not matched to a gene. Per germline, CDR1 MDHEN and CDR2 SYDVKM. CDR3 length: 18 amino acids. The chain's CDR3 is CASSSRDRGFDRNTEAFF. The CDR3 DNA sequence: TGTGCCAGCAGTTCGAGGGACAGGGGATTTGACAGGAACACTGAAGCTTTCTTT.

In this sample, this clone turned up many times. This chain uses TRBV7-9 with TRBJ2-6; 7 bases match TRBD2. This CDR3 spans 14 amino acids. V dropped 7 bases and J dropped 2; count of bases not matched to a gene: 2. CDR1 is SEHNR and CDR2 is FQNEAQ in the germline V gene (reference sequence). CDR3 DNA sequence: TGTGCCAGCACTGGGGGGGCTGGGGCCAACGTCCTGACTTTC. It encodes CASTGGAGANVLTF.

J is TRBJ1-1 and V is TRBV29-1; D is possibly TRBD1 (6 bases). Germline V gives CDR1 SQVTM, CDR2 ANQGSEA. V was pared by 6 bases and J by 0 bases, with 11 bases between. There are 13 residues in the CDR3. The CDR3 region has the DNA TGCAGCGTAACGGGACACCTGAACACTGAAGCTTTCTTT. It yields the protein CSVTGHLNTEAFF.

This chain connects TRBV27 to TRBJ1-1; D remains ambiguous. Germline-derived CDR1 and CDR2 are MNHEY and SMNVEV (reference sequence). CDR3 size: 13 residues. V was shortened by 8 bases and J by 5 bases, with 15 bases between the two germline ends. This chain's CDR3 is CASGSGGVTEAFF. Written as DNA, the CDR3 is TGTGCCAGCGGTTCGGGCGGGGTTACTGAAGCTTTCTTT.

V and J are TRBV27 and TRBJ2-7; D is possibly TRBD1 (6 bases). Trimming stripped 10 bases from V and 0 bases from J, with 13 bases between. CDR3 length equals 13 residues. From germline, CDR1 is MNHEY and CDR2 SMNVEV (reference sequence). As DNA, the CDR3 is TGTGCCACCCAAGACAGGAGCTCCTACGAGCAGTACTTC. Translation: CATQDRSSYEQYF.

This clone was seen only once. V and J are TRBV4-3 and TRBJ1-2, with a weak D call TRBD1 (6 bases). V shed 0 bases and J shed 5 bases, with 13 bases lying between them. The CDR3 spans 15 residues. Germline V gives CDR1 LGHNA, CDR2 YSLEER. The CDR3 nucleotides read TGCGCCAGCAGCCAAGATCGGACAGATCTGTATGGCTACACCTTC. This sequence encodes CASSQDRTDLYGYTF.

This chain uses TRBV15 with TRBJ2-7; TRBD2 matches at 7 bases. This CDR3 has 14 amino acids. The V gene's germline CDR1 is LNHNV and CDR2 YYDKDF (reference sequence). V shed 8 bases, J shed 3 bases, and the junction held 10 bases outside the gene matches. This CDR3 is CATGEGRGIYEQYF. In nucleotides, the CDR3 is TGTGCCACCGGGGAGGGGAGAGGGATCTACGAGCAGTACTTC. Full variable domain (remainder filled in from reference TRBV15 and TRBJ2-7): DAMVIQNPRYQVTQFGKPVTLSCSQTLNHNVMYWYQQKSSQAPKLLFHYYDKDFNNEADTPDNFQSRRPNTSFCFLDIRSPGLGDTAMYLCATGEGRGIYEQYFGPGTRLTVT.

DNA for the CDR3: TGTGCCAGCAGCGTAGGGTCCAGGGCGGGAGAGACCCAGTACTTC. Residues: CASSVGSRAGETQYF. This chain connects TRBV9 to TRBJ2-5, with D tentatively TRBD1 or TRBD2 (5 bases each). The V gene lost 0 bases and the J gene lost 4 bases, with 13 bases spanning the gap. This CDR3 is 15 amino acids long. Germline lookup yields CDR1 SGDLS and CDR2 YYNGEE.

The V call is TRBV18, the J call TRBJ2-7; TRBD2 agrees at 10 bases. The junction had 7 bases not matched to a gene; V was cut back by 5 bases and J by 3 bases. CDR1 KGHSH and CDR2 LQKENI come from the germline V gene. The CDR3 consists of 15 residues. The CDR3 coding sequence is TGTGCCAGCTCATCCCTAGCGGGAGACAACTACGAGCAGTACTTC. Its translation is CASSSLAGDNYEQYF.

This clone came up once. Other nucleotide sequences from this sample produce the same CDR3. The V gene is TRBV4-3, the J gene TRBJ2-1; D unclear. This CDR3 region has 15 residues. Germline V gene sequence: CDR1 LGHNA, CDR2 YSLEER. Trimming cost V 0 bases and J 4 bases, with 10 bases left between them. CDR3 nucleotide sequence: TGCGCCAGCAGCCAAGATCGGACCTCTTACAATGAGCAGTTCTTC. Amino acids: CASSQDRTSYNEQFF.

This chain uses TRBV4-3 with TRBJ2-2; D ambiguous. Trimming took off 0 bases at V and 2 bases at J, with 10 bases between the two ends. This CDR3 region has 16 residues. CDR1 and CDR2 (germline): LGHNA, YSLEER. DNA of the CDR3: TGCGCCAGCAGCCAAGAACCAGATCCCAACACCGGGGAGCTGTTTTTT. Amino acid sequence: CASSQEPDPNTGELFF.

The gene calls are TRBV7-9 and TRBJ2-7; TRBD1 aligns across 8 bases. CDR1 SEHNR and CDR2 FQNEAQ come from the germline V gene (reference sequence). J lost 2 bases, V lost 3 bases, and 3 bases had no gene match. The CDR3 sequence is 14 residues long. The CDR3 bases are TGTGCCAGCAGCTTGGACAGGGAGCCCTACGAGCAGTACTTC. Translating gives CASSLDREPYEQYF.